These T cell receptor beta chains were read from a single sample in a study of cytomegalovirus exposure and HLA in healthy donors. Libraries were prepared by immunoSEQ multiplex PCR; TCRdb keeps only in-frame clonotypes and omits some of them. This sample has 90,000 to 130,000 clones, with more than 75% found just once. The sequenced sample was PBMCs. These receptors were collected from a woman younger than 45 in good health and CMV-seropositive. Both conserved end residues are part of each CDR3. Fields, in order: clone size, J gene, D gene, V gene, CDR3 DNA, CDR3 protein. D genes are given only for firm matches. A clone size is listed for some rows: how often the clone was seen (once, few, many), or a class if it is expanded.

clone_size: .; j_call: TRBJ2-7; d_call: TRBD2; v_call: TRBV5-4; cdr3_nt: TGTGCCAGCAGCTTAGCGGGAGGGAGCTCCTACGAGCAGTACTTC; cdr3_aa: CASSLAGGSSYEQYF
clone_size: .; j_call: TRBJ1-1; d_call: .; v_call: TRBV5-1; cdr3_nt: TGCGCCAGCAGCTTGTCAGGGTTCAGGAGCACTGAAGCTTTCTTT; cdr3_aa: CASSLSGFRSTEAFF
clone_size: medium-sized; j_call: TRBJ2-6; d_call: TRBD2; v_call: TRBV9; cdr3_nt: TGTGCCAGCAGCCTTCTAGCGGGAGTAGACGGGGCCAACGTCCTGACTTTC; cdr3_aa: CASSLLAGVDGANVLTF
clone_size: .; j_call: TRBJ2-2; d_call: .; v_call: TRBV2; cdr3_nt: TGTGCCAGCAGTGTTGTCAGGGCAGACACCGGGGAGCTGTTTTTT; cdr3_aa: CASSVVRADTGELFF
clone_size: .; j_call: TRBJ1-2; d_call: .; v_call: TRBV5-4; cdr3_nt: TGTGCCAGCAGCTTCAGGGCAGAAGACTATGGCTACACCTTC; cdr3_aa: CASSFRAEDYGYTF
clone_size: few; j_call: TRBJ2-7; d_call: .; v_call: TRBV7-9; cdr3_nt: TGTGCCAGCAGCCTCCGCGGGGGCTACTACGAGCAGTACTTC; cdr3_aa: CASSLRGGYYEQYF
clone_size: .; j_call: TRBJ2-2; d_call: .; v_call: TRBV7-3; cdr3_nt: TGTGCCAGCAGCCCCCCTAAGGGGGAGCTGTTTTTT; cdr3_aa: CASSPPKGELFF
clone_size: .; j_call: TRBJ2-1; d_call: .; v_call: TRBV29-1; cdr3_nt: TGCAGCGTTGTTGAGATCAATGAGCAGTTCTTC; cdr3_aa: CSVVEINEQFF
clone_size: many; j_call: TRBJ2-7; d_call: .; v_call: TRBV7-8; cdr3_nt: TGTGCCAGCAGCCGAGGGGGTTCGGACGAGCAGTACTTC; cdr3_aa: CASSRGGSDEQYF
clone_size: .; j_call: TRBJ2-7; d_call: .; v_call: TRBV20-1; cdr3_nt: TGCAGTGCTAGAGATATGTACGAGCAGTACTTC; cdr3_aa: CSARDMYEQYF
clone_size: .; j_call: TRBJ2-5; d_call: TRBD1; v_call: TRBV7-9; cdr3_nt: TGTGCCAGCAGCGGACAGGGGCTTGAGACCCAGTACTTC; cdr3_aa: CASSGQGLETQYF
clone_size: .; j_call: TRBJ2-1; d_call: TRBD1; v_call: TRBV4-1; cdr3_nt: TGCGCCAGCAGCCAGAGGGCTCGGGACAGGGTGAATGAGCAGTTCTTC; cdr3_aa: CASSQRARDRVNEQFF
clone_size: .; j_call: TRBJ2-2; d_call: .; v_call: TRBV4-3; cdr3_nt: TGCGCCAGCAGCCAAGATGGGCAGACGAACACCGGGGAGCTGTTTTTT; cdr3_aa: CASSQDGQTNTGELFF
clone_size: once; j_call: TRBJ2-1; d_call: TRBD2; v_call: TRBV5-6; cdr3_nt: TGTGCCAGCAGCGCTGGTGGGACTATTACTTGGGGGCAGTTCTTC; cdr3_aa: CASSAGGTITWGQFF
clone_size: once; j_call: TRBJ2-7; d_call: TRBD2; v_call: TRBV5-1; cdr3_nt: TGCGCCAGCAGCCCAACTAGCGGGAGGCCGCACTACGAGCAGTACTTC; cdr3_aa: CASSPTSGRPHYEQYF
clone_size: .; j_call: TRBJ2-1; d_call: TRBD2; v_call: TRBV7-9; cdr3_nt: TGTGCCAGCAGCGCTGGACTAGCGGAGACAACCGAGCAGTTCTTC; cdr3_aa: CASSAGLAETTEQFF
clone_size: .; j_call: TRBJ2-7; d_call: TRBD1; v_call: TRBV10-1; cdr3_nt: TGCGCCAGCAGTTGGACAGGGTTGTACGAGCAGTACTTC; cdr3_aa: CASSWTGLYEQYF
clone_size: .; j_call: TRBJ1-2; d_call: TRBD1; v_call: TRBV4-1; cdr3_nt: TGCGCCAGCAGCCAACTTATGCAGTCCCGGACAGGGATTTCGACCTTC; cdr3_aa: CASSQLMQSRTGISTF
clone_size: once; j_call: TRBJ1-2; d_call: .; v_call: TRBV5-4; cdr3_nt: TGTGCCAGCAGCAGGGACAATGTCTATGGCTACACCTTC; cdr3_aa: CASSRDNVYGYTF
clone_size: .; j_call: TRBJ2-2; d_call: TRBD1; v_call: TRBV6-4; cdr3_nt: TGTGCCAGCAGCCCGACAGGGGTGAACACCGGGGAGCTGTTTTTT; cdr3_aa: CASSPTGVNTGELFF
clone_size: .; j_call: TRBJ2-3; d_call: .; v_call: TRBV19; cdr3_nt: TGTGCCAGTCGAAGGAGGCCAAGCACAGATACGCAGTATTTT; cdr3_aa: CASRRRPSTDTQYF
clone_size: .; j_call: TRBJ2-7; d_call: .; v_call: TRBV4-1; cdr3_nt: TGCGCCAGCAGCCAACTGGGGCGTGGCTACGAGCAGTACTTC; cdr3_aa: CASSQLGRGYEQYF
clone_size: .; j_call: TRBJ2-2; d_call: .; v_call: TRBV11-1; cdr3_nt: TGTGCCAGCAGCTTAGTAGGGGCTAGAGACGGGGAGCTGTTTTTT; cdr3_aa: CASSLVGARDGELFF
clone_size: .; j_call: TRBJ2-3; d_call: TRBD2; v_call: TRBV6-4; cdr3_nt: TGTGCCAGCAGTGAACTAGCGCGGGAAGGTACGCAGTATTTT; cdr3_aa: CASSELAREGTQYF
clone_size: .; j_call: TRBJ1-4; d_call: .; v_call: TRBV5-5; cdr3_nt: TGTGCCAGCAGCTTTGCAGGGATGAATGAAAAACTGTTTTTT; cdr3_aa: CASSFAGMNEKLFF
clone_size: .; j_call: TRBJ2-5; d_call: TRBD1; v_call: TRBV5-4; cdr3_nt: TGTGCCAGCAGCCCCGACAGGGGGCGTGAGACCCAGTACTTC; cdr3_aa: CASSPDRGRETQYF
clone_size: .; j_call: TRBJ2-7; d_call: TRBD2; v_call: TRBV4-3; cdr3_nt: TGCGCCAGCAGCCAAGATCTGGGACTAGGGATACAGCAGTACTTC; cdr3_aa: CASSQDLGLGIQQYF
clone_size: .; j_call: TRBJ2-1; d_call: .; v_call: TRBV5-1; cdr3_nt: TGCGCCAGCAGCGCTGGCGGGACGAACTACAATGAGCAGTTCTTC; cdr3_aa: CASSAGGTNYNEQFF
clone_size: .; j_call: TRBJ2-2; d_call: TRBD1; v_call: TRBV7-2; cdr3_nt: TGTGCCAGCAGCCTAAGGACAGGGCTGAACACCGGGGAGCTGTTTTTT; cdr3_aa: CASSLRTGLNTGELFF
clone_size: .; j_call: TRBJ2-6; d_call: .; v_call: TRBV16; cdr3_nt: TGTGCCAGCAGCAAAGGGCGGGTGGACGGGGCCAACGTCCTGACTTTC; cdr3_aa: CASSKGRVDGANVLTF
clone_size: .; j_call: TRBJ2-1; d_call: TRBD2; v_call: TRBV10-1; cdr3_nt: TGCGCCAGCAGTGACGCGGGAGGGCCGGGTGAGCAGTTCTTC; cdr3_aa: CASSDAGGPGEQFF
clone_size: .; j_call: TRBJ2-5; d_call: TRBD2; v_call: TRBV29-1; cdr3_nt: TGCAGCGTCGTGAGTTGGAGTGGCGGGGGGGCCTGGGAGACCCAGTACTTC; cdr3_aa: CSVVSWSGGGAWETQYF
clone_size: .; j_call: TRBJ2-1; d_call: .; v_call: TRBV4-1; cdr3_nt: TGCGCCAGCAGCCAAGGGCCTGGGCGTCTCTCCTACAATGAGCAGTTCTTC; cdr3_aa: CASSQGPGRLSYNEQFF
clone_size: .; j_call: TRBJ2-3; d_call: .; v_call: TRBV19; cdr3_nt: TGTGCCAGTAGTATCAGCGGGCGGGGAATCACAGATACGCAGTATTTT; cdr3_aa: CASSISGRGITDTQYF
clone_size: .; j_call: TRBJ2-1; d_call: .; v_call: TRBV18; cdr3_nt: TGTGCCAGCTCACCCGAAATGCAGGACAATGAGCAGTTCTTC; cdr3_aa: CASSPEMQDNEQFF
clone_size: .; j_call: TRBJ2-1; d_call: TRBD2; v_call: TRBV7-9; cdr3_nt: TGTGCCAGCGGGGGGGACGGACGCTACAATGAGCAGTTCTTC; cdr3_aa: CASGGDGRYNEQFF
clone_size: .; j_call: TRBJ1-6; d_call: TRBD1; v_call: TRBV2; cdr3_nt: TGTGCCAGCAAAGGACAGGGGGCGCGGAATTCACCCCTCCACTTT; cdr3_aa: CASKGQGARNSPLHF
clone_size: .; j_call: TRBJ2-7; d_call: TRBD2; v_call: TRBV2; cdr3_nt: TGTGCCAGCAGTGTAGCTAGCGGGGACGAGCAGTACTTC; cdr3_aa: CASSVASGDEQYF
clone_size: .; j_call: TRBJ2-2; d_call: .; v_call: TRBV5-1; cdr3_nt: TGCGCCAGCAGCTTGTTCCCCCCCCGGGAGAACACCGGGGAGCTGTTTTTT; cdr3_aa: CASSLFPPRENTGELFF
clone_size: .; j_call: TRBJ2-7; d_call: TRBD1; v_call: TRBV5-1; cdr3_nt: TGCGCCAGCAGCCCGGGGTTGGGAGCAGGGGGCCAGTACTTC; cdr3_aa: CASSPGLGAGGQYF
clone_size: .; j_call: TRBJ1-4; d_call: .; v_call: TRBV7-2; cdr3_nt: TGTGCCAGCAGCCCCGGCAGAAGCGGTGAAAAACTGTTTTTT; cdr3_aa: CASSPGRSGEKLFF
clone_size: .; j_call: TRBJ2-3; d_call: TRBD2; v_call: TRBV18; cdr3_nt: TGTGCCAGCTCACCACGCGGGTTAGCGGGGGCCTCCGGGGATACGCAGTATTTT; cdr3_aa: CASSPRGLAGASGDTQYF
clone_size: few; j_call: TRBJ1-1; d_call: .; v_call: TRBV6-1; cdr3_nt: TGTGCCAGCAGTCAACTTGGCGGGAACACTGAAGCTTTCTTT; cdr3_aa: CASSQLGGNTEAFF
clone_size: .; j_call: TRBJ1-1; d_call: .; v_call: TRBV28; cdr3_nt: TGTGCCAGCAGTGCAGACATGAACACTGAAGCTTTCTTT; cdr3_aa: CASSADMNTEAFF
clone_size: once; j_call: TRBJ1-2; d_call: .; v_call: TRBV28; cdr3_nt: TGTGCCAGCAGTTATTCCTCTTCTAACTATGGCTACACCTTC; cdr3_aa: CASSYSSSNYGYTF
clone_size: .; j_call: TRBJ2-3; d_call: .; v_call: TRBV15; cdr3_nt: TGTGCCACCAGGGGCAGGGTAAACACAGATACGCAGTATTTT; cdr3_aa: CATRGRVNTDTQYF
clone_size: .; j_call: TRBJ1-1; d_call: TRBD1; v_call: TRBV6-1; cdr3_nt: TGTGCCAGCAGGAGAGGACAGGGGAGCACTGAAGCTTTCTTT; cdr3_aa: CASRRGQGSTEAFF
clone_size: .; j_call: TRBJ2-3; d_call: TRBD2; v_call: TRBV7-3; cdr3_nt: TGTGCCAGCAGCCCGGGACTAGCGGGGGGGCGTACAGATACGCAGTATTTT; cdr3_aa: CASSPGLAGGRTDTQYF
clone_size: .; j_call: TRBJ2-7; d_call: TRBD2; v_call: TRBV9; cdr3_nt: TGTGCCAGCAGCGTAGGCGGGAGAGACTCCTACGAGCAGTACTTC; cdr3_aa: CASSVGGRDSYEQYF
clone_size: .; j_call: TRBJ1-1; d_call: .; v_call: TRBV5-4; cdr3_nt: TGTGCCAGCAGCCCCGGAACTATAATGAACACTGAAGCTTTCTTT; cdr3_aa: CASSPGTIMNTEAFF
clone_size: once; j_call: TRBJ1-1; d_call: TRBD1; v_call: TRBV5-1; cdr3_nt: TGCGCCAGCAGCCCGACGACAGGGGACAACACTGAAGCTTTCTTT; cdr3_aa: CASSPTTGDNTEAFF